The next 18 T cell receptor beta chains were all read from a single sample in a study of CD8+CD57+ T cells in acquired aplastic anemia. Selection for sequencing was limited to patients who had shown CD8+CD57+ cell expansion by flow cytometry. Genomic DNA, the template, was used for profiling of the TCR beta VDJ and CDR3. TCRdb re-derived calls from the reads in MiXCR, one entry per CDR3 protein. The sample records 100,000 to 150,000 distinct CDR3 sequences, about 43% being singletons. The specimen was sorted CD4+, CD8+, or CD8+CD57+ T cells (not recorded which) from PBMCs. Receptors were obtained from a human donor with aplastic anemia.

This clonotype was detected ten times or more. V usage is TRBV5-6 and J usage is TRBJ2-1; D possibly uses TRBD1 or TRBD2 (6 bases each). The CDR3 is made up of 14 amino acids. Germline lookup yields CDR1 SGHDT and CDR2 YYEEEE. Trimming shortened V by 2 bases and J by 5 bases, and 11 bases separated the two germline ends. Written as DNA, the CDR3 is TGTGCCAGCAGCTTAGTGGGGGGCAACAATGAGCAGTTCTTC. Residues: CASSLVGGNNEQFF.

The chain employs TRBV29-1 and TRBJ2-5, with D possibly being TRBD1 or TRBD2 (5 bases each). Germline lookup yields CDR1 SQVTM and CDR2 ANQGSEA. The CDR3 is 14 residues long. With 4 bases removed from V and 4 bases from J, the gap between germline ends came to 16 bases. The CDR3 is CSVVVRGYRETQYF. The CDR3 DNA sequence: TGCAGCGTTGTCGTGAGGGGATACAGAGAGACCCAGTACTTC.

This clonotype showed up just a few times. The V call is TRBV9, the J call TRBJ1-6; the D gene is possibly TRBD1 (6 bases). Trimming left V 4 bases short and J 7 bases short, with 18 bases between. CDR1 SGDLS and CDR2 YYNGEE come from the germline V gene. This CDR3 has 16 residues. The DNA for the CDR3 is TGTGCCAGCAGCCCCGGAGGGGGGGCGAGGAATTCACCCCTCCACTTT. Amino acids: CASSPGGGARNSPLHF.

The genes are TRBV20-1 and TRBJ2-5, with no clear D. Germline V CDR1 and CDR2: DFQATT, SNEGSKA (reference sequence). This CDR3 is 11 amino acids long. V lost 4 bases to trimming and J lost 1 base, with 4 bases between them. The CDR3 region has the DNA TGCAGTGCTAACAGCCAAGAGACCCAGTACTTC. This codes for CSANSQETQYF.

This clonotype has at least ten counts. This rearrangement joins TRBV10-3 to TRBJ2-3, with 8 nucleotides matching TRBD2. The CDR3 runs to 13 residues. Germline V CDR1 and CDR2: ENHRY, SYGVKD. Trimming removed 10 bases from V and 4 bases from J; junction bases left unmatched: 7. The DNA for the CDR3 is TGTGCCACCCTAAACGGGGGGGCAGATACGCAGTATTTT. Its protein product is CATLNGGADTQYF.

The chain uses TRBV5-1 and TRBJ1-1; perhaps TRBD1 as D (5 bases). The germline V gene has CDR1 SGHRS and CDR2 YFSETQ. The CDR3 is made up of 18 amino acids. V lost 0 bases to trimming and J lost 1 base, with 19 bases between them. The CDR3 reads CASSLDNTGRRRNTEAFF. The CDR3 DNA is TGCGCCAGCAGCTTGGACAATACGGGACGGCGCAGGAACACTGAAGCTTTCTTT.

The chain is built from TRBV2 and TRBJ1-5, with 9 bases fitting TRBD1. The CDR3 is made up of 14 amino acids. The germline gives CDR1 SNHLY, CDR2 FYNNEI. With V trimmed by 5 bases and J by 7 bases, 6 bases remained unmatched. The CDR3 protein is CASSLDRGGQPQHF. DNA of the CDR3: TGTGCCAGCAGTTTGGACAGGGGCGGACAGCCCCAGCATTTT.

J is TRBJ1-5 and V is TRBV19; tentative D call: TRBD1 (5 bases). V was cut by 3 bases and J by 7 bases, with 10 bases left in between. The CDR3 length is 13 residues. Germline V gene lookup returns CDR1 LNHDA and CDR2 SQIVND (reference sequence). The CDR3 sequence is CASSIPGRQPQHF. The CDR3 DNA is TGTGCCAGTAGTATTCCGGGACGGCAGCCCCAGCATTTT.

This clonotype was seen a single time. The chain is built from TRBV9 and TRBJ1-2; 8 bases map to TRBD1. CDR3 size: 14 residues. Unmatched junction bases numbered 10, after V lost 4 bases and J lost 8 bases. Per germline, CDR1 SGDLS and CDR2 YYNGEE. In DNA form, the CDR3 reads TGTGCCAGCAGCTTACCAGGGGGCGCAAAGGGCTACACCTTC. It specifies CASSLPGGAKGYTF.

The chain is built from TRBV5-1 and TRBJ1-6; the D is unclear. Germline CDR1 reads SGHRS; CDR2 reads YFSETQ. The CDR3 contains 14 residues. Trimming removed 5 bases from V and 6 bases from J, with 12 bases in between. The CDR3 DNA follows: TGCGCCAGCAGGGACGAAAGGGCTAATTCACCCCTCCACTTT. Translation: CASRDERANSPLHF.

This clonotype was found a few times. The chain joins TRBV18 to TRBJ1-5; TRBD1 might be the D (5 bases). The germline CDR1 and CDR2 sequences are KGHSH and LQKENI. The V gene lost 2 bases and the J gene lost 7 bases, with 9 bases spanning the gap. The CDR3 runs to 13 residues. The CDR3 here is CASSPGAGQPQHF. The CDR3 DNA is TGTGCCAGCTCACCAGGGGCGGGACAGCCCCAGCATTTT. Using reference TRBV18 and TRBJ1-5 for the parts outside the CDR3, the full variable domain is NAGVMQNPRHLVRRRGQEARLRCSPMKGHSHVYWYRQLPEEGLKFMVYLQKENIIDESGMPKERFSAEFPKEGPSILRIQQVVRGDSAAYFCASSPGAGQPQHFGDGTRLSIL.

In its sample, this clonotype was seen many times. The chain recombines TRBV10-1 with TRBJ1-2; D gene unclear. This CDR3 has 13 amino acids. CDR1 is WNHNN and CDR2 is SYGVQD in the germline V gene (reference sequence). V was trimmed by 0 bases and J by 3 bases, leaving 5 bases between them. CDR3 region: CASSESRYYGYTF. CDR3 nucleotide sequence: TGCGCCAGCAGTGAGTCCAGATACTATGGCTACACCTTC.

The sample holds many counts of this clonotype. The gene calls are TRBV10-1 and TRBJ1-1; tentative D call: TRBD1 (6 bases). The CDR3 has 14 amino acids. The germline CDR1 and CDR2 sequences are WNHNN and SYGVQD (reference sequence). Trimming cost V 4 bases and J 6 bases, with 15 bases left between them. The CDR3 is CASSADTGTSEAFF. CDR3 nucleotide sequence: TGCGCCAGCAGTGCCGACACAGGGACATCTGAAGCTTTCTTT.

Many counts were recorded for this clonotype. The chain employs TRBV30 and TRBJ2-5; 7 nucleotides line up with TRBD2. V was pared by 2 bases and J by 4 bases, with 4 bases of the junction left unmatched. This CDR3 region has 13 residues. Germline V gives CDR1 GTSNPN, CDR2 SVGIG (reference sequence). DNA for the CDR3: TGTGCCTGGAGTCTCCTAGCGGCAGAGACCCAGTACTTC. Residues: CAWSLLAAETQYF.

V gene TRBV20-1 combines with J gene TRBJ2-3, with TRBD1 as a possible D gene (5 bases). The germline V gene encodes CDR1 DFQATT and CDR2 SNEGSKA (reference sequence). Trimming removed 0 bases at V and 2 bases at J, with 18 bases between. The CDR3 is 17 amino acids. CDR3 sequence (DNA): TGCAGTGCTAGAGACCGACAGAAGATCCTAAACACAGATACGCAGTATTTT. Translated, it gives CSARDRQKILNTDTQYF.

This clonotype was picked up many times. This chain links TRBV5-6 with TRBJ1-3; 7 positions agree with TRBD1. The J segment lost 2 bases and the V segment lost 7 bases, leaving 9 bases of the junction unmatched. This CDR3 is built from 15 residues. Germline CDR1 SGHDT, CDR2 YYEEEE. CDR3 in DNA: TGTGCCAGCGACAGACAGGGTACAACTGGAAACACCATATATTTT. Protein sequence: CASDRQGTTGNTIYF.

This clonotype was counted many times. The V gene is TRBV11-2, the J gene TRBJ2-1; 7 nucleotides line up with TRBD2. Germline V gene data show CDR1 as SGHAT and CDR2 as FQNNGV. V shed 5 bases and J 10 bases; nucleotides not matched to a gene: 2. The length of the CDR3 is 11 residues. The CDR3 DNA reads TGTGCCAGCAGCCACGGGGGGGAGCAGTTCTTC. Its protein is CASSHGGEQFF. Supplemented by reference TRBV11-2 and TRBJ2-1, the full variable domain reads EAGVAQSPRYKIIEKRQSVAFWCNPISGHATLYWYQQILGQGPKLLIQFQNNGVVDDSQLPKDRFSAERLKGVDSTLKIQPAKLEDSAVYLCASSHGGEQFFGPGTRLTVL.

Many counts were recorded for this clonotype. V gene TRBV6-1 combines with J gene TRBJ2-3, with unresolved D. Trimming removed 5 bases at V and 4 bases at J, with 7 bases between. The CDR3 consists of 12 residues. The germline V gene has CDR1 MNHNS and CDR2 SASEGT. CDR3: CASSIHADTQYF. In nucleotides, the CDR3 is TGTGCCAGCAGTATCCACGCAGATACGCAGTATTTT.